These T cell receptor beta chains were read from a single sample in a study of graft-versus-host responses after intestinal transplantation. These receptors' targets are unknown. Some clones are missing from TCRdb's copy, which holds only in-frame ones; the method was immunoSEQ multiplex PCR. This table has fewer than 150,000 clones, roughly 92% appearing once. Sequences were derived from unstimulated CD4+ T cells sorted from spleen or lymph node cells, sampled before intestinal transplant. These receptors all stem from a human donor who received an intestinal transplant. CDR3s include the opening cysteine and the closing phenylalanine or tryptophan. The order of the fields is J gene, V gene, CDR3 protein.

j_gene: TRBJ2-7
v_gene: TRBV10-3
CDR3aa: CAISDSGQPYEQYF

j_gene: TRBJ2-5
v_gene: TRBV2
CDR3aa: CASRGGETQYF

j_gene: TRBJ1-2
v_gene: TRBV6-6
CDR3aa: CASSYGTGHGYTF

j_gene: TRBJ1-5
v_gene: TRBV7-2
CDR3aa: CASSLFWGSAQPQHF

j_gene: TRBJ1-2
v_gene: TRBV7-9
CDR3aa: CASTPLGGSFDYGYTF

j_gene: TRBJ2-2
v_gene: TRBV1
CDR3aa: CTRRQGMDTGELFF

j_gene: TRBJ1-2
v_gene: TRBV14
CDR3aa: CASSLRTGVGYTF

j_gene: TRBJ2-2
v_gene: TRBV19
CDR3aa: CASSGPGQTLAGELFF

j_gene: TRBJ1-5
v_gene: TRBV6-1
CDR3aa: CASSREGDSNQPQHF

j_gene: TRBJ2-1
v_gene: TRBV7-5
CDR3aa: CVRSPLLQYNEQFF

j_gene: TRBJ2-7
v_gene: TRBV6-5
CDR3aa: CASRAGDRGKQYF

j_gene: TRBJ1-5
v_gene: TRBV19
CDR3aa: CASSAPGQGNQPQHF

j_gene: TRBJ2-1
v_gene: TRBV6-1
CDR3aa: CASSELGGRPNEQFF

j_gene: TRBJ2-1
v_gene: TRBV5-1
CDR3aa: CASSFAGYEQFF

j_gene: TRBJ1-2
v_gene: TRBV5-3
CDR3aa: CARSLARYHYGYTF

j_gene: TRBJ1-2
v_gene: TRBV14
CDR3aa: CASSQVGYSYTF